In this sample, the clone carrying this T cell receptor beta chain turned up many times. Its antigen is not identified. This sample is part of a study of T-cell reconstitution after alpha-beta-depleted transplantation in children. Study results and limitations: Expanded clones from the graft, numbering several hundred, reportedly supplied alpha-beta T cells about two months after transplant. Most T-cell counts and diversity one year after the transplant came from T cells that were newly produced.

Unique molecular identifiers were incorporated during preparation of the TCRbeta library. MiXCR was run by TCRdb on the PCR reads, yielding one entry per CDR3 protein. Of about 460,000 distinct CDR3 sequences in the sample, over 9.5% were seen once. Deletions cut 6 bases from V and 2 bases from J, with 14 bases between. CDR3 length: 14 amino acids. The TCR comes from a female patient between 2 and 10 years old who had a stem cell transplant for aplastic anemia, so the T cells may come from the graft donor. The chain links TRBV12-3 or TRBV12-4 to TRBJ2-7, with unresolved D. The material sequenced was PBMCs, mostly from graft donor cells, taken 180 days after TCRalphabeta/CD19-depleted stem cell transplant. The CDR3 protein is CASSASPVTYEQYF. CDR3 nucleotide sequence: TGTGCCAGCAGCGCCTCCCCGGTGACCTACGAGCAGTACTTC.